The 11 T cell receptor beta chains reported below all come from one sample, sequenced in a study of a mutant IDH1 vaccine in newly diagnosed glioma. Time point here: week 23, last vaccination. A 20-mer mutant IDH1 peptide at 300 ug was injected subcutaneously with topical imiquimod. No cognate antigen is known for these TCRs. Here immunoSEQ multiplex PCR was the method, and the copy in TCRdb shows in-frame clones only, minus some. Here the sample spans roughly 43,000 clones, around 74% being singletons. Source: PBMCs, taken from a glioma patient whose treatment included an IDH1 peptide vaccine. The receptors were gathered from a man aged 45 to 65 with glioma.

This clone was seen once. The genes are TRBV15 and TRBJ1-5; D remains ambiguous. The ends were cut back, 5 bases at V and 4 bases at J, with 9 bases in the middle. This CDR3 has 13 residues. Per the germline V gene, CDR1 is LNHNV and CDR2 is YYDKDF (reference sequence). CDR3 sequence reads: CATSPGANQPQHF. The CDR3 DNA is TGTGCCACCAGCCCGGGCGCAAATCAGCCCCAGCATTTT.

This clone was counted only a few times. V gene TRBV7-2 combines with J gene TRBJ1-3; D is unclear. This CDR3 has 13 amino acids. Germline V gives CDR1 SGHTA, CDR2 FQGNSA. With 5 bases removed from V and 4 bases from J, the gap between germline ends came to 9 bases. CDR3 sequence (DNA): TGTGCCAGCAGCCCGGGTACAGGAAACACCATATATTTT. It is translated as CASSPGTGNTIYF.

The rearrangement uses TRBV5-1 and TRBJ2-2; D gene uncertain. This CDR3 has 14 residues. V was shortened by 0 bases and J by 4 bases, with 7 bases between the two germline ends. Germline V CDR1 and CDR2: SGHRS, YFSETQ. In DNA form, the CDR3 reads TGCGCCAGCAGCTTGGGGCCGTTCACCGGGGAGCTGTTTTTT. This encodes CASSLGPFTGELFF.

The V gene is TRBV7-9, the J gene TRBJ1-1; the match to TRBD1 covers 12 bases. This CDR3 spans 15 amino acids. The V gene end was trimmed by 4 bases and the J gene end by 4 bases; junction bases not matched to a gene: 4. Looked up from germline, CDR1 is SEHNR and CDR2 is FQNEAQ (reference sequence). The CDR3 protein is CASSSGTGGITEAFF. CDR3 sequence (DNA): TGTGCCAGCAGCTCCGGGACAGGGGGCATCACTGAAGCTTTCTTT.

The V call is TRBV5-1, the J call TRBJ1-1; perhaps TRBD1 as D (5 bases). Trimming left V 2 bases short and J 2 bases short, with 10 bases between. The length of the CDR3 is 14 residues. CDR1 is SGHRS, CDR2 YFSETQ, per germline. CDR3 DNA: TGCGCCAGCAGCTTTTGGACATCTAACACTGAAGCTTTCTTT. This translates into CASSFWTSNTEAFF.

V usage is TRBV2 and J usage is TRBJ2-7; 9 bases agree with TRBD1. J gave up 1 base and V 8 bases, and 6 bases lay outside the gene matches. This CDR3 is 14 amino acids long. Germline V lookup: CDR1 SNHLY, CDR2 FYNNEI. CDR3 residues: CASLRGQGSYEQYF. The CDR3 bases are TGTGCCAGCTTAAGGGGACAGGGATCCTACGAGCAGTACTTC.

This chain links TRBV15 with TRBJ2-1; TRBD2 might be the D (7 bases). Germline loops: CDR1 LNHNV, CDR2 YYDKDF (reference sequence). The V and J ends lost 0 bases and 12 bases respectively, with 18 bases between them. The length of the CDR3 is 15 residues. The CDR3 is CATSRDKGGGPGQFF. CDR3 DNA: TGTGCCACCAGCAGAGATAAGGGGGGGGGACCGGGGCAGTTCTTC.

The chain couples TRBV18 to TRBJ2-7; possible D gene TRBD1, 6 bases. The CDR3 runs to 14 residues. The germline CDR1 and CDR2 sequences are KGHSH and LQKENI. Trimming removed 1 base from V and 2 bases from J, with 9 bases in between. Here the CDR3 DNA reads TGTGCCAGCTCACCACTAGGGACAACCTACGAGCAGTACTTC. Encoded protein: CASSPLGTTYEQYF.

This chain uses TRBV13 with TRBJ1-2, with D uncertain. The CDR3 runs to 16 residues. Germline V gene lookup returns CDR1 PRHDT and CDR2 FYEKMQ (reference sequence). The V end lost 5 bases, the J end lost 4 bases, and 20 bases lay between the germline ends. The DNA of the CDR3 is TGTGCCAGCAGCCCAGAACAGCTATTTGCGGGCTATGGCTACACCTTC. It yields the protein CASSPEQLFAGYGYTF. The full variable domain, rest sourced from reference TRBV13 and TRBJ1-2, is AAGVIQSPRHLIKEKRETATLKCYPIPRHDTVYWYQQGPGQDPQFLISFYEKMQSDKGSIPDRFSAQQFSDYHSELNMSSLELGDSALYFCASSPEQLFAGYGYTFGSGTRLTVV.

This clone is judged medium-sized. V and J are TRBV18 and TRBJ1-5, with 9 bases identical to TRBD1. The J segment lost 6 bases and the V segment lost 4 bases, leaving 1 base of the junction unmatched. CDR3 length: 13 amino acids. Looked up from germline, CDR1 is KGHSH and CDR2 is LQKENI. The CDR3 here is CASSRQGGQPQHF. CDR3 nucleotides: TGTGCCAGCTCACGACAGGGGGGTCAGCCCCAGCATTTT.

The rearrangement uses TRBV7-8 and TRBJ1-2; a possible D gene is TRBD1 (5 bases). Deletions cut 6 bases from V and 13 bases from J, with 18 bases between. The CDR3 is 12 amino acids. Germline-derived CDR1 and CDR2 are SGHVS and FQNEAQ. Here the CDR3 DNA reads TGTGCCAGCAGTCTCGGAGGGGCGAGCAGCACCTTC. Its translation is CASSLGGASSTF.